These 12 T cell receptor beta chains were sequenced from one sample in a study of cytomegalovirus exposure and HLA in healthy donors. The PCR employed 60 Vbeta primers together with 13 Jbeta primers. The repertoire was sequenced with immunoSEQ multiplex PCR; TCRdb's copy has only in-frame clones and lacks some. The table has approximately 170,000 clones, around 78% seen once. Sample: PBMCs. These receptors originate from a man aged 40-49 years in good health and CMV-seronegative.

The gene calls are TRBV9 and TRBJ2-7; 7 bases are a match to TRBD2. This CDR3 is 15 amino acids long. CDR1 is SGDLS, CDR2 YYNGEE, per germline. J gave up 2 bases and V 0 bases, and 5 bases lay outside the gene matches. The CDR3 DNA is TGTGCCAGCAGCGTAGTGGGTAGCGGGCCCTACGAGCAGTACTTC. Its translation: CASSVVGSGPYEQYF.

The chain carries TRBV5-6 and TRBJ1-4; a weak D match, TRBD1 (6 bases). V was trimmed by 3 bases and J by 8 bases, leaving 17 bases between them. Germline lookup yields CDR1 SGHDT and CDR2 YYEEEE. This CDR3 has 15 amino acids. CDR3 sequence (DNA): TGTGCCAGCAGCTCGGCGCAGGGGCAGGGAGAAAAACTGTTTTTT. This gives the protein CASSSAQGQGEKLFF.

This clone was picked up one time. The chain is built from TRBV5-1 and TRBJ2-1, with TRBD2 matching over 15 bases. The CDR3 runs 19 residues. Germline V CDR1 and CDR2: SGHRS, YFSETQ. V shed 0 bases, J shed 8 bases, and the junction held 12 bases outside the gene matches. The chain's CDR3 is CASSLVGGGLAGGRDEQFF. The CDR3 DNA reads as TGCGCCAGCAGCTTGGTAGGCGGGGGACTAGCGGGAGGTCGGGATGAGCAGTTCTTC.

There are a few counts of this clone. The chain combines TRBV7-2 with TRBJ2-7; 8 nucleotides match TRBD1. The J segment lost 2 bases and the V segment lost 1 base, leaving 4 bases of the junction unmatched. Germline CDR1 SGHTA, CDR2 FQGNSA. This CDR3 has 15 residues. The CDR3 region is CASSLGTGSPYEQYV. The DNA for the CDR3 is TGTGCCAGCAGCTTAGGGACAGGGTCCCCCTACGAGCAGTACGTC.

The chain has TRBV28 and TRBJ2-3, with 14 bases that match TRBD2. J was trimmed by 6 bases and V by 6 bases; bases with no gene match: 2. Germline-derived CDR1 and CDR2 are MDHEN and SYDVKM. The CDR3 contains 14 residues. CDR3 loop: CASRRTSGRDTQYF. CDR3 coding DNA: TGTGCCAGCAGGAGGACTAGCGGGAGGGATACGCAGTATTTT.

The chain couples TRBV9 to TRBJ1-2; D unclear. Germline-derived CDR1 and CDR2 are SGDLS and YYNGEE. Between the trimmed V and J ends, which lost 3 bases and 4 bases, there was a span of 7 bases. The CDR3 sequence is 12 residues long. CDR3 sequence (DNA): TGTGCCAGCAGCGCTAGGAGCTATGGCTACACCTTC. Amino acids: CASSARSYGYTF.

This sequence joins TRBV21-1 and TRBJ1-1. TRBV21-1 is shown as a pseudogene. The CDR3 loop spans 15 amino acids. The chain's CDR3 is CASSKGQEGSAEAFF. CDR3 coding DNA: TGTGCCAGCAGCAAAGGGCAGGAGGGAAGCGCTGAAGCTTTCTTT.

The chain combines TRBV7-3 with TRBJ2-1; D may be TRBD2 (5 bases). V was trimmed by 5 bases and J by 10 bases, leaving 18 bases between them. This CDR3 spans 14 amino acids. From germline, CDR1 is SGHTA and CDR2 FQGTGA. Written as DNA, the CDR3 is TGTGCCAGCAGCCAAAAAAAGAGAGGACTCGAGCAGTTCTTC. This encodes CASSQKKRGLEQFF.

The chain couples TRBV6-5 to TRBJ2-2; weak D call: TRBD2 (5 bases). Per the germline V gene, CDR1 is MNHEY and CDR2 is SVGAGI. The CDR3 contains 15 residues. V was trimmed by 6 bases and J by 3 bases, leaving 14 bases between them. CDR3 sequence reads: CASRREGVHTGELFF. The CDR3 DNA is TGTGCCAGCAGACGGGAAGGAGTGCACACCGGGGAGCTGTTTTTT.

This clone was counted a few times. The chain couples TRBV5-1 to TRBJ1-4; D gene ambiguous. From germline, CDR1 is SGHRS and CDR2 YFSETQ. Trimming stripped 0 bases from V and 8 bases from J, with 14 bases between. The CDR3 runs 15 residues. The DNA for the CDR3 is TGCGCCAGCAGCTTGGTTGAAGGCTCGGGGGAAAAACTGTTTTTT. Its protein product is CASSLVEGSGEKLFF.

In DNA, the CDR3 is TGTGCCAGCAGCGTAGACGACGGAGAAGAGACCCAGTACTTC. Translation: CASSVDDGEETQYF. V is TRBV9 and J is TRBJ2-5; no firm D call. CDR3 length: 14 residues. Germline loops: CDR1 SGDLS, CDR2 YYNGEE. The V gene lost 0 bases and the J gene lost 3 bases, with 9 bases spanning the gap.

The J gene is TRBJ2-2, the V gene TRBV6-5, with no clear D. Germline values: CDR1 MNHEY, CDR2 SVGAGI. CDR3 size: 12 residues. V was trimmed by 6 bases and J by 7 bases, leaving 9 bases between them. This chain's CDR3 is CASRAPNGELFF. The CDR3 DNA sequence: TGTGCCAGCAGGGCACCCAACGGGGAGCTGTTTTTT.